This paragraph reports one TCR beta chain. Its antigen remains unidentified. This sample was taken from a study of T cells after yellow fever vaccination. Points from the study as a whole: The secondary response was weaker, and its peak arrived faster, on day 5 versus 15. Post-booster repertoires again held most primary-vaccination clones (roughly 95% CD4, about 88% CD8).

TCRdb reprocessed the 5' RACE reads via MiXCR and lists one record per CDR3 protein. The data contain about 320,000 distinct CDR3 sequences, approximately 13% of them singletons. Germline V CDR1 and CDR2: MDHEN, SYDVKM. This CDR3 spans 13 amino acids. The V and J ends lost 1 base and 3 bases respectively, with 6 bases between them. V and J are TRBV28 and TRBJ1-2; D call uncertain. This TCR came from a man aged 18 to 35 who received the YFV17D yellow fever vaccine. The source was CD4+ T cells sorted from PBMCs, collected 15 days after the yellow fever booster vaccination. The CDR3 region has the DNA TGTGCCAGCAGTTTATTCCAGGACTATGGCTACACCTTC. This gives the protein CASSLFQDYGYTF.